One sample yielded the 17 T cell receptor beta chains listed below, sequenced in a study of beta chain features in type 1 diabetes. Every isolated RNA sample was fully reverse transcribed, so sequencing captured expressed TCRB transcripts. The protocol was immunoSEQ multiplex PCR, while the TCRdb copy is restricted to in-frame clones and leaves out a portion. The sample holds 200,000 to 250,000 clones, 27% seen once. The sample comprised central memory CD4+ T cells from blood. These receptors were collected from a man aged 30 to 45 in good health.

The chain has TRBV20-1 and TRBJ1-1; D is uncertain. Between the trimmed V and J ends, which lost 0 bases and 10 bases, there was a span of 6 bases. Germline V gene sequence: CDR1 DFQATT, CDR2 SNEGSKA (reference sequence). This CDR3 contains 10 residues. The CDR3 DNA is TGCAGTGCTAGAGATGGGGTAGCTTTCTTT. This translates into CSARDGVAFF.

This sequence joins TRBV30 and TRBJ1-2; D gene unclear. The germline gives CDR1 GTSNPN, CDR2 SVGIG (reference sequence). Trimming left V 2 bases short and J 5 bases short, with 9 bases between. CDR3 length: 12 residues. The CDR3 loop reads CAWSSVWYGYTF. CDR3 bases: TGTGCCTGGAGTTCGGTGTGGTATGGCTACACCTTC.

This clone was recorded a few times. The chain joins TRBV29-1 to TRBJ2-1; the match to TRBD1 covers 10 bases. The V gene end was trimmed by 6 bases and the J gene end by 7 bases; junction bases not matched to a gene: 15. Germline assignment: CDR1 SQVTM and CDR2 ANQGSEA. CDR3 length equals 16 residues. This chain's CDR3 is CSVHKMTGGELNEQFF. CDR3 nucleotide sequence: TGCAGCGTACACAAGATGACAGGGGGCGAGTTGAATGAGCAGTTCTTC.

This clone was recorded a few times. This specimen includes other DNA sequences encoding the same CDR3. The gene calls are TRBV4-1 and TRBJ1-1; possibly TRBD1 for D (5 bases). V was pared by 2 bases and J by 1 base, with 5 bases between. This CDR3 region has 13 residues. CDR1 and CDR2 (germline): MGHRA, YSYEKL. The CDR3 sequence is CASSQTGNTEAFF. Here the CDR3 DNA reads TGCGCCAGCAGCCAAACAGGGAACACTGAAGCTTTCTTT.

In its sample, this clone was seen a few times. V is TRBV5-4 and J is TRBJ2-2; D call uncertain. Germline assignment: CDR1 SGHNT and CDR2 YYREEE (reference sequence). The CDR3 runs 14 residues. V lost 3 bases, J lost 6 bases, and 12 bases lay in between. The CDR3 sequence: CASSSMGMAGELFF. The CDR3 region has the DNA TGTGCCAGCAGCTCAATGGGGATGGCCGGGGAGCTGTTTTTT. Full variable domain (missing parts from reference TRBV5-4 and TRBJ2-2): ETGVTQSPTHLIKTRGQQVTLRCSSQSGHNTVSWYQQALGQGPQFIFQYYREEENGRGNFPPRFSGLQFPNYSSELNVNALELDDSALYLCASSSMGMAGELFFGEGSRLTVL.

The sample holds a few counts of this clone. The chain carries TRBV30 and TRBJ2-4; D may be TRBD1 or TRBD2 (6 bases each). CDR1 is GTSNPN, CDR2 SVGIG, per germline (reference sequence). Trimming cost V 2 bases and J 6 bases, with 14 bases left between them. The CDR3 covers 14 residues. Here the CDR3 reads CAWSRDGGRNIQYF. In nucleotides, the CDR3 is TGTGCCTGGAGTAGAGACGGGGGCAGAAACATTCAGTACTTC.

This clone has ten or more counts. CDR3 sequence (DNA): TGCAGCGGGCATAGCGGGAGGGCACTGGGCGGCTGGCAGTTCTTC. Its translation: CSGHSGRALGGWQFF. This chain connects TRBV29-1 to TRBJ2-1; 11 bases match TRBD2. V gave up 7 bases and J gave up 12 bases; unmatched junction bases: 17. This CDR3 has 15 residues. Looked up from germline, CDR1 is SQVTM and CDR2 is ANQGSEA.

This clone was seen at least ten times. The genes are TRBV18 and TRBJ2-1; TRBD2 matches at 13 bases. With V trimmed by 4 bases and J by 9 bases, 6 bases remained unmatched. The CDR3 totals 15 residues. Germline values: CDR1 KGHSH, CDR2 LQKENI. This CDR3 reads CASSRGLAGELEQFF. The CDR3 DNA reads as TGTGCCAGCTCACGAGGACTAGCGGGAGAACTTGAGCAGTTCTTC.

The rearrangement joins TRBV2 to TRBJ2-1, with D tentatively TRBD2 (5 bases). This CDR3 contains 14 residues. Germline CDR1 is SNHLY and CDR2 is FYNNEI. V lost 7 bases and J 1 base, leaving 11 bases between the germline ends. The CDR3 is CASTDQRSYNEQFF. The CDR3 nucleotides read TGTGCCAGCACGGACCAGCGGTCCTACAATGAGCAGTTCTTC.

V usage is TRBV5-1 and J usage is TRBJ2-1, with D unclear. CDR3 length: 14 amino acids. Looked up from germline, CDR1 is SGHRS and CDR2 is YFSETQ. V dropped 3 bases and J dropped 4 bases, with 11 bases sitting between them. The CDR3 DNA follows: TGCGCCAGCAGCTCCTCAGAGATATACAATGAGCAGTTCTTC. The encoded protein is CASSSSEIYNEQFF. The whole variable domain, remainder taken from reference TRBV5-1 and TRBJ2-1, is KAGVTQTPRYLIKTRGQQVTLSCSPISGHRSVSWYQQTPGQGLQFLFEYFSETQRNKGNFPGRFSGRQFSNSRSEMNVSTLELGDSALYLCASSSSEIYNEQFFGPGTRLTVL.

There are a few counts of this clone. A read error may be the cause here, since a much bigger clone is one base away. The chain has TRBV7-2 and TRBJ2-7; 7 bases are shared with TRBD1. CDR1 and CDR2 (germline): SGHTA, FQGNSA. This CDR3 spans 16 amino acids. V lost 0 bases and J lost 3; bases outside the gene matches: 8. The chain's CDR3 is CASSLALTGAYYEQYF. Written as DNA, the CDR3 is TGTGCCAGCAGCTTAGCGCTAACAGGGGCGTACTACGAGCAGTACTTC.

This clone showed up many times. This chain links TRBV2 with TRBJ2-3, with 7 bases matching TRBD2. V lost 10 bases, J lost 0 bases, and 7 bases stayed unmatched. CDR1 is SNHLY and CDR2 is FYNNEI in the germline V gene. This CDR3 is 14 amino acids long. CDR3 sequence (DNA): TGTGCCACAACACTAGCGAGGAGCACAGATACGCAGTATTTT. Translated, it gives CATTLARSTDTQYF.

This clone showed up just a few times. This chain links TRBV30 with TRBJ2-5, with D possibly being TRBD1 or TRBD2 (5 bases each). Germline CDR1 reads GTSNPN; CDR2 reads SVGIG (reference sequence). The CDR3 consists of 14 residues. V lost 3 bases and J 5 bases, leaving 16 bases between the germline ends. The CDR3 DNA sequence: TGTGCCTGGAGCCGGGACGGGAAGGGGGAGACCCAGTACTTC. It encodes CAWSRDGKGETQYF.

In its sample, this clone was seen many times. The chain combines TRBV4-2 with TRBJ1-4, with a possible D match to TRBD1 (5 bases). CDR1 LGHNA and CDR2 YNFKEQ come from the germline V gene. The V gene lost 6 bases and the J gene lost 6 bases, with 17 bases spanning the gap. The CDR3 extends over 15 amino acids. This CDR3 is CASRSRDRGDEKLFF. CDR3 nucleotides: TGTGCCAGCAGATCCCGGGACCGGGGGGATGAAAAACTGTTTTTT.

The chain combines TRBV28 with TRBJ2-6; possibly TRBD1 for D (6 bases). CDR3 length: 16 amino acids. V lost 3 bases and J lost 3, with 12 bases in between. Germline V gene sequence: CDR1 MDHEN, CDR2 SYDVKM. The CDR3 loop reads CASSFSDRGGANVLTF. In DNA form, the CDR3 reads TGTGCCAGCAGTTTTTCGGACAGAGGTGGGGCCAACGTCCTGACTTTC.

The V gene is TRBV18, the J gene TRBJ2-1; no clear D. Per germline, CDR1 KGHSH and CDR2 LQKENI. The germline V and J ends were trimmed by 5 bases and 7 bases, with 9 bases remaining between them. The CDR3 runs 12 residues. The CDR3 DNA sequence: TGTGCCAGCTCAGAAGACCTAAATGAGCAGTTCTTC. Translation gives CASSEDLNEQFF.

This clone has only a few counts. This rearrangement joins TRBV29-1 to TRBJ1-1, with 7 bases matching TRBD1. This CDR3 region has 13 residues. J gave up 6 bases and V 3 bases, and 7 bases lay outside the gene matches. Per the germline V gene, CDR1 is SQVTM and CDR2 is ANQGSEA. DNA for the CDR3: TGCAGCGTTGAGTCCCAGGGGGTCTCTGAAGCTTTCTTT. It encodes CSVESQGVSEAFF.